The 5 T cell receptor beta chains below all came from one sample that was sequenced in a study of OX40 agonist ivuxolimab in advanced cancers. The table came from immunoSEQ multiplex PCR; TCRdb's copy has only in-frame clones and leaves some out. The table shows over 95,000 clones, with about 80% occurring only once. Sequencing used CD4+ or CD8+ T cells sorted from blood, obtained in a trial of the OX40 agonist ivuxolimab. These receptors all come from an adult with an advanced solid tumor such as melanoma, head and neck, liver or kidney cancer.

DNA of the CDR3: TGTGCCAGCACCTTCGGACGGACGAACACTGAAGCTTTCTTT. Residues: CASTFGRTNTEAFF. The chain recombines TRBV28 with TRBJ1-1; D gene unclear. The ends were cut back, 7 bases at V and 1 base at J, with 13 bases in the middle. The CDR3 extends over 14 amino acids. Germline CDR1 MDHEN, CDR2 SYDVKM.

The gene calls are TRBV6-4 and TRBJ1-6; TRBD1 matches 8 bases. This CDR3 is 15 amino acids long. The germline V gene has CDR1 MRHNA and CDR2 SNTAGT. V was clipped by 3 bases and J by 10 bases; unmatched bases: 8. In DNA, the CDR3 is TGTGCCAGCAGTGAGGCGGCAGGGGGCCAGTCACCCCTCCACTTT. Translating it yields CASSEAAGGQSPLHF.

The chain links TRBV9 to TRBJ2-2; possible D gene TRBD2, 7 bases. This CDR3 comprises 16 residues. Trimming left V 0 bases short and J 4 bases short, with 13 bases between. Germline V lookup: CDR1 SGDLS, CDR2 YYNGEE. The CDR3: CASSVDGGGSTGELFF. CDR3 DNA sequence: TGTGCCAGCAGCGTAGATGGGGGCGGGAGCACCGGGGAGCTGTTTTTT.

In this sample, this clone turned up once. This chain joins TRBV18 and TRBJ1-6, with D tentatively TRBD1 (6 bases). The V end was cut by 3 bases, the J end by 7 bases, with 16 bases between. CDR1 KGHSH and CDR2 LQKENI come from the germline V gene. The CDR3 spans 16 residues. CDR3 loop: CASSPGAGRRNSPLHF. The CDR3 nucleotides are TGTGCCAGCTCACCGGGGGCAGGACGCAGAAATTCACCCCTCCACTTT.

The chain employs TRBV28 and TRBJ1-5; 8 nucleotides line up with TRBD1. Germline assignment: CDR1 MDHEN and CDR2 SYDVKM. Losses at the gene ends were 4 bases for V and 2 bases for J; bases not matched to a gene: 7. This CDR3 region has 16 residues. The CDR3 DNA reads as TGTGCCAGCAGTTCTCCGACAGGGGAGGGCAATCAGCCCCAGCATTTT. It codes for CASSSPTGEGNQPQHF. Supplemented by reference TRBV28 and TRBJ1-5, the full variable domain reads DVKVTQSSRYLVKRTGEKVFLECVQDMDHENMFWYRQDPGLGLRLIYFSYDVKMKEKGDIPEGYSVSREKKERFSLILESASTNQTSMYLCASSSPTGEGNQPQHFGDGTRLSIL.